This T cell receptor beta chain was found in a study of blood T cell repertoires in COVID-19. Study background: There were acute and convalescent COVID-19 samples, and they came from the United States, Italy and Spain. Sources were T cells, B-cell-depleted T cells, or PBMCs; the material itself was cDNA or gDNA.

Authors' methods: For nucleated cells, counts were estimated from reference gene primer amplification. TCRdb keeps only in-frame clones here, not all; method: immunoSEQ multiplex PCR. V, J and clone size reflect that table, while D and trimming were determined from the DNA. The data show over 100,000 clones, with about 70% seen just once and less than 2.5% held by the top ten. The CDR3 loop spans 14 amino acids. Trimming stripped 3 bases from V and 7 bases from J, with 12 bases between. The germline gives CDR1 MNHEY, CDR2 SMNVEV (reference sequence). The sequence was collected from a woman in her 70s with acute or convalescent COVID-19. This chain connects TRBV27 to TRBJ1-4; no definite D call. The sample taken for sequencing was peripheral blood. The CDR3 spells CASSFREKGEKLFF. The DNA of the CDR3 is TGTGCCAGCAGTTTCCGGGAAAAGGGTGAAAAACTGTTTTTT.